The source of this T cell receptor (beta chain) is a study of cytomegalovirus exposure and HLA in healthy donors. TCRdb keeps only in-frame clones here, not all; method: immunoSEQ multiplex PCR. The data contain over 110,000 clones, about 87% of them seen just once; the ten biggest clones take up 8.7%. The receptor was derived from a man in his late teens or twenties in good health and CMV-seropositive. Sequencing was performed on PBMCs.

The CDR3 DNA reads TGCGCCAGCAGCTTGGGCGCGGGAGCCGTCTACAATGAGCAGTTCTTC. Its translation: CASSLGAGAVYNEQFF. The rearrangement joins TRBV5-1 to TRBJ2-1; 7 bases agree with TRBD2. The CDR3 loop spans 16 amino acids. The ends lost 0 bases at V and 3 bases at J; junction bases unmatched: 6. Germline CDR1 is SGHRS and CDR2 is YFSETQ.